The present T cell receptor (beta chain) was sequenced within a study of blood T cell repertoires in COVID-19. Study overall: Material from acute and convalescent COVID-19 was sourced from the United States, Italy and Spain.

Under the authors' procedure: The authors estimated nucleated cell counts from reference gene primer amplification. The assay was immunoSEQ multiplex PCR, and TCRdb's table has in-frame clones only and misses some. V and J calls and clone size are given by that table; D and trimming were obtained from the DNA. Among more than 55,000 clones listed, 80% to 90% were seen once. CDR3 size: 12 residues. The ends were cut back, 1 base at V and 6 bases at J, with 8 bases in the middle. Germline values: CDR1 SGHNT, CDR2 YYREEE (reference sequence). A single count supports this clone. Followed over time, Seattle patients had been enrolled while infection was active.

The clonotype comes from a woman aged 60-75 years with COVID-19, enrolled during active disease. The source material was peripheral blood. The rearrangement links TRBV5-4 to TRBJ2-7; D gene ambiguous. The CDR3 region is CASSLRVGEQYF. The DNA of the CDR3 is TGTGCCAGCAGCTTGCGGGTGGGCGAGCAGTACTTC.